Listed below are T cell receptor beta chains from one sample, sequenced in a study of shared clonotypes between healthy human individuals. Clones were sequenced by immunoSEQ multiplex PCR, and TCRdb holds only the in-frame ones, with some missing. The data hold around 2.1 million clones, with just over 90% observed a single time. The sequenced sample consisted of naive CD8+ T cells from PBMCs. The receptors originated from a man aged 18 to 35 in good health. Some clones in this sample may be carry-over from other donors' samples. Both conserved end residues are part of each CDR3. The D gene is left open where the match is weak. For some rows the clone size is stated as once, few or many, or as a class when expanded; others skip it.

size,V,D,J,DNA,CDR3
NA,TRBV2,TRBD1,TRBJ1-1,TGTGCCGGTTTATACGGCGGGACAGGGGTTTCGAACACTGAAGCTTTCTTT,CAGLYGGTGVSNTEAFF
NA,TRBV27,TRBD1,TRBJ1-1,TGTGCCAGCGGGGACAGTTCCATGAACACTGAAGCTTTCTTT,CASGDSSMNTEAFF
NA,TRBV27,TRBD1,TRBJ1-4,TGTGCCAGCAGTTTTAACAGGGGGCTGGCTAATGAAAAACTGTTTTTT,CASSFNRGLANEKLFF
once,TRBV6-4,TRBD1,TRBJ1-4,TGTGCCAGCAGTGACTCAAGGGGGCTAGCTAATGAAAAACTGTTTTTT,CASSDSRGLANEKLFF
NA,TRBV4-2,NA,TRBJ2-6,TGTGCCAGCAGCCAGCCAACGGCGGCTGGGGCCAACGTCCTGACTTTC,CASSQPTAAGANVLTF
NA,TRBV7-6,NA,TRBJ2-6,TGTGCCAGCAGCATCGAGGTCTCTGGGGCCAACGTCCTGACTTTC,CASSIEVSGANVLTF
NA,TRBV6-1,TRBD2,TRBJ2-7,TGTGCCAGCAGTGGCCGGACTAGCGGCTCCTACGAGCAGTACTTC,CASSGRTSGSYEQYF
NA,TRBV9,NA,TRBJ2-1,TGTGCCAGCAGCGTAGGCTATTTGGATGAGCAGTTCTTC,CASSVGYLDEQFF
once,TRBV7-9,NA,TRBJ2-5,TGTGCCAGCAGCTTACCGCCAGGCCAAGAGACCCAGTACTTC,CASSLPPGQETQYF
once,TRBV5-1,TRBD2,TRBJ2-3,TGCGCCAGCAGCTTGTCACTAGCGGGAGGCACAGATACGCAGTATTTT,CASSLSLAGGTDTQYF
NA,TRBV5-5,TRBD1,TRBJ2-3,TGTGCCAGCAGCCCTGGGACAGTCAGCACAGATACGCAGTATTTT,CASSPGTVSTDTQYF
NA,TRBV28,NA,TRBJ1-5,TGTGCCAGCACCTCCCAGGACACTGAGAGCAATCAGCCCCAGCATTTT,CASTSQDTESNQPQHF
NA,TRBV9,NA,TRBJ2-7,TGTGCCAGCAGCGCCGGGACAAAAGCCTACGAGCAGTACTTC,CASSAGTKAYEQYF
NA,TRBV7-9,NA,TRBJ2-7,TGTGCCAGCAGCCATCGGGACTACGAGCAGTACTTC,CASSHRDYEQYF
NA,TRBV19,NA,TRBJ1-1,TGTGCCAGTAGTGGGACAACAGGGATTAGCACTGAAGCTTTCTTT,CASSGTTGISTEAFF
NA,TRBV9,NA,TRBJ2-7,TGTGCCAGCAGGATGAAAAGCGGTGGCTTCTACGAGCAGTACTTC,CASRMKSGGFYEQYF
NA,TRBV30,TRBD1,TRBJ2-1,TGTGCCTCTTGGACAGGGGTTAGGAATGAGCAGTTCTTC,CASWTGVRNEQFF
NA,TRBV4-1,NA,TRBJ2-7,TGCGCCAGCAGCCATTCCAACCTCTACGAGCAGTACTTC,CASSHSNLYEQYF
NA,TRBV19,NA,TRBJ2-1,TGTGCCAGTAGTATAGTGTTTGCCAGGGAGGAGCAGTTCTTC,CASSIVFAREEQFF
NA,TRBV19,NA,TRBJ1-6,TGTGCCAGTAGGGAGGATAGCGGGTATAATTCACCCCTCCACTTT,CASREDSGYNSPLHF
NA,TRBV4-1,TRBD1,TRBJ1-1,TGCGCCAGCAGCCAACAGGGGGTCTCGGACACTGAAGCTTTCTTT,CASSQQGVSDTEAFF
NA,TRBV7-6,NA,TRBJ2-2,TGTGCCAGCAGTTCCACGTCCACCGGGGAGCTGTTTTTT,CASSSTSTGELFF
NA,TRBV9,NA,TRBJ2-1,TGTGCCAGCAGCGTAACTGTATCCTACAATGAGCAGTTCTTC,CASSVTVSYNEQFF
NA,TRBV11-2,NA,TRBJ2-2,TGTGCCAGCAGCTTAGCCGACCCAGGGGTAGCGAACACCGGGGAGCTGTTTTTT,CASSLADPGVANTGELFF
NA,TRBV29-1,NA,TRBJ2-1,TGCAGCGGAGCTTTTCCGGGCGCGGGGAGCTCCTACAATGAGCAGTTCTTC,CSGAFPGAGSSYNEQFF
NA,TRBV6-6,NA,TRBJ1-5,TGTGCCAGCAGTGAGACCCGGAGCAATCAGCCCCAGCATTTT,CASSETRSNQPQHF
NA,TRBV9,NA,TRBJ1-1,TGTGCCAGCAGCGTAGGTGGACAAAACACTGAAGCTTTCTTT,CASSVGGQNTEAFF
NA,TRBV2,TRBD1,TRBJ1-2,TGTGCCAGCAGTGACGGGACAGGGGGGTACTATGGCTACACCTTC,CASSDGTGGYYGYTF
NA,TRBV19,NA,TRBJ2-3,TGTGCCAGTAGTTCCAGAATGGGGGATACGCAGTATTTT,CASSSRMGDTQYF
NA,TRBV4-3,NA,TRBJ1-5,TGCGCCAGCAGCCAAGCGCATAGCAATCAGCCCCAGCATTTT,CASSQAHSNQPQHF
NA,TRBV9,TRBD2,TRBJ2-3,TGTGCCAGCAGCGTATCATCCAGCGGGATTACAGATACGCAGTATTTT,CASSVSSSGITDTQYF
NA,TRBV5-5,NA,TRBJ1-1,TGTGCCAGCAGCTGGGGACAACCGAACACTGAAGCTTTCTTT,CASSWGQPNTEAFF
NA,TRBV28,NA,TRBJ1-3,TGTGCCAGCAGTTTAGGACGAGGAAACACCATATATTTT,CASSLGRGNTIYF
NA,TRBV27,NA,TRBJ1-2,TGTGCCAGCAGTTCCGCAGGGCACTATGGCTACACCTTC,CASSSAGHYGYTF
NA,TRBV19,TRBD2,TRBJ2-1,TGTGCCAGTAGTATTCTAGCGGGAGGGGTAAATGAGCAGTTCTTC,CASSILAGGVNEQFF
NA,TRBV28,NA,TRBJ2-7,TGTGCCAGCAGTTTATGGCGGAGCTCCTACGAGCAGTACTTC,CASSLWRSSYEQYF
NA,TRBV7-9,NA,TRBJ1-1,TGTGCCAGCAGCTTAGCCGCGGCAGTACCATACACTGAAGCTTTCTTT,CASSLAAAVPYTEAFF
NA,TRBV7-7,TRBD2,TRBJ2-1,TGTGCCAGCAGCCCTAGCGGGAGGGGCAATGAGCAGTTCTTC,CASSPSGRGNEQFF
NA,TRBV5-1,NA,TRBJ2-2,TGCGCCAGCAGCTTGGACCCCAGGGAGCGGAACACCGGGGAGCTGTTTTTT,CASSLDPRERNTGELFF
NA,TRBV7-9,NA,TRBJ2-3,TGTGCCAGCAACCCGGGAACAGATACGCAGTATTTT,CASNPGTDTQYF
few,TRBV7-9,NA,TRBJ2-2,TGTGCCAGCAGAGGTGCTTCCGGGGAGCTGTTTTTT,CASRGASGELFF
NA,TRBV6-5,NA,TRBJ2-2,TGTGCCAGCAGCCCCCTCGGCGCCGGGGAGCTGTTTTTT,CASSPLGAGELFF